This entry lists 20 T cell receptor beta chains sequenced from one sample in a study of T cell clones after liver transplantation. TCRdb keeps only in-frame clones here, not all; method: immunoSEQ multiplex PCR. This sample has tens of thousands of clones, with 80% found just once. The sequences come from CD4+ T cells from blood, collected 12 months after liver transplant. These receptors originate from a human patient who received a liver transplant. Some T cells may be supplied by the graft donor.

This clone was counted a single time. The junction does not match germline at one end; this may be a read error. In DNA, the CDR3 is TGTGCTAGCAGCTTATTCCCGGATTCGAATGAGCAGTTCTTC. Encoded protein: CASSLFPDSNEQFF. The chain has TRBV7-7 and TRBJ2-1; D is unclear. CDR1 is SSHAT, CDR2 FNYEAQ, per germline (reference sequence). The CDR3 totals 14 residues. Together with reference TRBV7-7 and TRBJ2-1, the CDR3 gives the full variable domain: GAGVSQSPRYKVTKRGQDVTLRCDPISSHATLYWYQQALGQGPEFLTYFNYEAQPDKSGLPSDRFSAERPEGSISTLTIQRTEQRDSAMYRCASSLFPDSNEQFFGPGTRLTVL.

Only a few counts were recorded for this clone. J is TRBJ2-3 and V is TRBV2; unclear D gene. Trimming pared 6 bases from V and 2 bases from J, leaving 12 bases between. This CDR3 region has 14 residues. CDR1 and CDR2 from the germline V gene are SNHLY and FYNNEI. For the CDR3, the DNA is TGTGCCAGCAGGTTGGACCTAACCACAGATACGCAGTATTTT. Translation gives CASRLDLTTDTQYF.

This chain uses TRBV2 with TRBJ1-1; 7 nucleotides match TRBD1. Germline V gene sequence: CDR1 SNHLY, CDR2 FYNNEI. V shed 6 bases and J 3 bases; nucleotides not matched to a gene: 7. The CDR3 extends over 14 amino acids. The CDR3 region is CASRSSRGDTEAFF. The CDR3 nucleotides read TGTGCCAGCAGATCCTCCAGGGGGGACACTGAAGCTTTCTTT.

The chain employs TRBV15 and TRBJ2-2, with D uncertain. The CDR3 totals 13 residues. Per germline, CDR1 LNHNV and CDR2 YYDKDF (reference sequence). With 1 base removed from V and 4 bases from J, the gap between germline ends came to 4 bases. CDR3 in DNA: TGTGCCACCAGCAGAGGCGGCACCGGGGAGCTGTTTTTT. It specifies CATSRGGTGELFF.

The CDR3 region has the DNA TGTGCCAGCAGTTCTCGGACTAGCGCCAATGAGCAGTTCTTC. This encodes CASSSRTSANEQFF. This chain uses TRBV6-6 with TRBJ2-1; 9 bases agree with TRBD2. The V and J ends lost 4 bases and 6 bases, in that order; junction bases with no gene match: 4. This CDR3 is built from 14 residues. The V gene's germline CDR1 is MNHNY and CDR2 SVGAGI (reference sequence).

The chain recombines TRBV9 with TRBJ2-6; the D is unclear. The CDR3 sequence is 14 residues long. Trimming pared 2 bases from V and 0 bases from J, leaving 3 bases between. The germline gives CDR1 SGDLS, CDR2 YYNGEE. The CDR3: CASSVLSGANVLTF. CDR3 nucleotides: TGTGCCAGCAGCGTCCTCTCTGGGGCCAACGTCCTGACTTTC.

The J gene is TRBJ1-3, the V gene TRBV28; 7 nucleotides align to TRBD1. The CDR3 runs to 13 residues. Germline values: CDR1 MDHEN, CDR2 SYDVKM. Trimming removed 9 bases from V and 2 bases from J; junction bases left unmatched: 4. CDR3 residues: CASNTGAGNTIYF. CDR3 DNA: TGTGCCAGTAACACAGGGGCTGGAAACACCATATATTTT.

This clone was observed once. DNA of the CDR3: TGTGCCAGCACCACCAGGGGGCGCGTGAACACTGAAGCTTTCTTT. Encoded protein: CASTTRGRVNTEAFF. The J gene is TRBJ1-1, the V gene TRBV5-5; TRBD1 matches at 8 bases. V lost 6 bases to trimming and J lost 0 bases; unmatched junction nucleotides: 7. CDR3 length equals 15 residues. Germline V gene data show CDR1 as SGHKS and CDR2 as YYEKEE (reference sequence).

The table lists this clone with a few counts. V gene TRBV5-1 combines with J gene TRBJ1-1; D may be TRBD1 (5 bases). This CDR3 has 13 residues. V was trimmed by 3 bases and J by 7 bases, leaving 13 bases between them. CDR1 and CDR2 (germline): SGHRS, YFSETQ. The CDR3 region has the DNA TGCGCCAGCAGCTCCTCTGACAGTGATGAAGCTTTCTTT. It yields the protein CASSSSDSDEAFF.

The sample holds one count of this clone. This chain uses TRBV5-1 with TRBJ2-2; 10 bases fit TRBD2. CDR1 and CDR2 from the germline V gene are SGHRS and YFSETQ. This CDR3 region has 15 residues. V was clipped by 3 bases and J by 6 bases; unmatched bases: 5. CDR3 coding DNA: TGCGCCAGCAGCTGGACTAGCGGATTCCCCGGGGAGCTGTTTTTT. As protein: CASSWTSGFPGELFF.

The V gene is TRBV11-2, the J gene TRBJ1-3; tentative D call: TRBD1 (5 bases). The CDR3 extends over 15 amino acids. From germline, CDR1 is SGHAT and CDR2 FQNNGV. Trimming took 5 bases from V and 3 from J, leaving 14 bases between them. The CDR3 bases are TGTGCCAGCAGCCCAGATAGGGACGGTGGAAACACCATATATTTT. Its translation: CASSPDRDGGNTIYF.

V is TRBV2 and J is TRBJ1-1; D gene ambiguous. V was pared by 6 bases and J by 0 bases, with 11 bases between. The germline V gene encodes CDR1 SNHLY and CDR2 FYNNEI. The CDR3 is 14 amino acids. The CDR3 protein is CASSFRRLNTEAFF. CDR3 coding DNA: TGTGCCAGCAGCTTCAGGAGGCTGAACACTGAAGCTTTCTTT. The full variable domain, its missing parts supplied by reference TRBV2 and TRBJ1-1, is EPEVTQTPSHQVTQMGQEVILRCVPISNHLYFYWYRQILGQKVEFLVSFYNNEISEKSEIFDDQFSVERPDGSNFTLKIRSTKLEDSAMYFCASSFRRLNTEAFFGQGTRLTVV.

The J gene is TRBJ1-1, the V gene TRBV5-1; weak D call: TRBD1 (5 bases). V was trimmed by 1 base and J by 4 bases, leaving 17 bases between them. CDR3 size: 16 residues. CDR1 is SGHRS, CDR2 YFSETQ, per germline. The CDR3 coding sequence is TGCGCCAGCAGCTTGTCTCCGGGGGTCGGCGGCACTGAAGCTTTCTTT. The encoded protein is CASSLSPGVGGTEAFF.

A few counts support this clone. The genes are TRBV6-1 and TRBJ2-7, with D maybe TRBD1 (7 bases). The CDR3 consists of 15 residues. Trimming pared 8 bases from V and 2 bases from J, leaving 19 bases between. CDR1 and CDR2 (germline): MNHNS, SASEGT. The CDR3 reads CASSKEGAGTYEQYF. DNA of the CDR3: TGTGCCAGCTCGAAGGAGGGGGCGGGGACCTACGAGCAGTACTTC.

The CDR3 DNA follows: TGCGCCAGCAGCCTGGGACAGCGCGCCTACAATGAGCAGTTCTTC. Residues: CASSLGQRAYNEQFF. J is TRBJ2-1 and V is TRBV5-1; 7 positions match TRBD1. The V segment lost 4 bases and the J segment 2 bases; nucleotides outside the gene matches: 6. This CDR3 is built from 15 residues. Germline V gene sequence: CDR1 SGHRS, CDR2 YFSETQ.

The J gene is TRBJ2-5, the V gene TRBV6-6, with D unclear. Germline lookup yields CDR1 MNHNY and CDR2 SVGAGI (reference sequence). The length of the CDR3 is 14 residues. The V and J ends lost 0 bases and 3 bases respectively, with 8 bases between them. The CDR3 loop is CASSYSGRKETQYF. The CDR3 nucleotides are TGTGCCAGCAGTTACTCTGGGCGTAAAGAGACCCAGTACTTC.

CDR3 nucleotides: TGCGCCAGCAGCTTTGGGACAGGGGGGACTGTGGGGCAGTTCTTC. Translating it yields CASSFGTGGTVGQFF. The chain links TRBV5-1 to TRBJ2-1; 11 bases fit TRBD1. Germline CDR1 SGHRS, CDR2 YFSETQ. The CDR3 contains 15 residues. Unmatched junction bases numbered 10, after V lost 2 bases and J lost 12 bases.

The rearrangement joins TRBV7-9 to TRBJ2-3; 10 nucleotides align to TRBD2. Germline V CDR1 and CDR2: SEHNR, FQNEAQ (reference sequence). This CDR3 has 15 amino acids. Unmatched junction bases numbered 3, after V lost 2 bases and J lost 4 bases. In DNA form, the CDR3 reads TGTGCCAGCAGCTTATCGGGGACTAGCGCAGATACGCAGTATTTT. This gives the protein CASSLSGTSADTQYF.

The chain carries TRBV6-6 and TRBJ1-5; 7 bases map to TRBD1. Trimming cost V 10 bases and J 0 bases; bases outside gene matches: 6. From germline, CDR1 is MNHNY and CDR2 SVGAGI (reference sequence). There are 14 residues in the CDR3. The CDR3 DNA follows: TGTGCCACCTCCGGGACAGATAGCAATCAGCCCCAGCATTTT. It encodes CATSGTDSNQPQHF.

The chain links TRBV5-1 to TRBJ2-5; the D call may be TRBD1 or TRBD2 (7 bases each). CDR1 is SGHRS and CDR2 is YFSETQ in the germline V gene. The V and J ends lost 0 bases and 3 bases respectively, with 15 bases between them. This CDR3 spans 16 amino acids. The DNA for the CDR3 is TGCGCCAGCAGCTTGGGTACAGGGGAGGGGGAAGAGACCCAGTACTTC. It translates to CASSLGTGEGEETQYF.